This T cell receptor beta chain is drawn from a study of control samples from healthy donors and cancer patients. The ends were cut back, 3 bases at V and 8 bases at J, with 13 bases in the middle. The CDR3 length is 13 residues. Using immunoSEQ multiplex PCR, the repertoire was profiled, and TCRdb retains in-frame clones only, with some absent. Among about 12,000 clones, 94% were seen once, and the ten largest hold 25% to 30%. J is TRBJ1-2 and V is TRBV12-3 or TRBV12-4; TRBD1 might be the D (6 bases). This receptor was taken from a man between 65 and 85 years old with head and neck cancer. The sequenced material came from PBMCs. CDR3 residues: CASSFEGVTGYTF. CDR3 DNA: TGTGCCAGCAGTTTTGAGGGGGTGACCGGCTACACCTTC.